This TCR beta chain was profiled in a study of blood T cell repertoires in COVID-19. Study-level background: Donors in the United States, Italy and Spain gave samples during acute or convalescent COVID-19. The cDNA or gDNA used as material had been derived from T cells, B-cell-depleted T cells, or PBMCs.

Authors' analysis steps: Amplification with reference gene primers provided the estimates of nucleated cell counts. TCRdb keeps only in-frame clones here, not all; method: immunoSEQ multiplex PCR. From that table come the V and J calls and clone size; the DNA was used to work out D and trimming. The sample consists of about 210,000 clones, over 70% of them appearing once. CDR3 length: 17 residues. The chain uses TRBV21-1 and TRBJ2-1; the table's D call of TRBD2 was not tested on the DNA. TRBV21-1 is a known pseudogene. This clonotype was obtained from a man aged 50 to 59 with active or convalescent COVID-19. The sample was peripheral blood. In DNA form, the CDR3 reads TGTGCCAGCAGCTCCAAAGGGCTAGCGGGGTACTACAATGAGCAGTTCTTC. It is translated as CASSSKGLAGYYNEQFF.